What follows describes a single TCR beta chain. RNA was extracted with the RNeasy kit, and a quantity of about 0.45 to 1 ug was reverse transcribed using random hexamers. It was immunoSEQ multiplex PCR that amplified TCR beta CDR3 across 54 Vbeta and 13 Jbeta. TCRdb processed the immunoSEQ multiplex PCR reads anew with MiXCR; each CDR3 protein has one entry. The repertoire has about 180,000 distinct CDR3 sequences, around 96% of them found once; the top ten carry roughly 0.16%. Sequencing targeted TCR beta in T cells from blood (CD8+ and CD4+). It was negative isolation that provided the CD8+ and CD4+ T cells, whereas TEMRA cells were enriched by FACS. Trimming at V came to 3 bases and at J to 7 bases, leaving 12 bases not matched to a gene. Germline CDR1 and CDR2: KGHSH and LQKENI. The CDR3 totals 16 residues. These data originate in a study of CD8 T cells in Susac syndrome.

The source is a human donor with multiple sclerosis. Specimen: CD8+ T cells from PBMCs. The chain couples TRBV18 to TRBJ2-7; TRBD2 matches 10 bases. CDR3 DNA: TGTGCCAGCTCACCCCGCCGGGCTAGCGGGGGCGCGGAGCAGTACTTC. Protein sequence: CASSPRRASGGAEQYF.